Given below is one TCR beta chain in context. The antigen remains unidentified. These data come from a study of cytomegalovirus exposure and HLA in healthy donors. General study points: The study reported that TCR beta sequences accurately predicted HLA-A and HLA-B alleles in most subjects. Diagnosis of cytomegalovirus status made by the classifier reportedly showed high specificity and sensitivity. Compared with the approximately 700-donor mean, an Asian-associated ancestry cluster reportedly had fewer N-insertions, according to a later analysis. A few of the chains that were CMV-associated were confirmed in vitro to be specific for CMV antigens.

PCR used 60 Vbeta primers and 13 Jbeta primers. Some clones are missing from TCRdb's copy, which holds only in-frame ones; the method was immunoSEQ multiplex PCR. The data show about 200,000 clones, with around 83% seen just once and 5.5% to 7.5% held by the top ten. Trimming took off 7 bases at V and 5 bases at J, with 20 bases between the two ends. CDR1 is MNHEY and CDR2 is SVGAGI in the germline V gene. This CDR3 is built from 15 residues. The sequence was collected from a woman in her forties or fifties in good health and CMV-seropositive. The V call is TRBV6-5, the J call TRBJ2-5; perhaps TRBD2 as D (5 bases). What was sequenced was PBMCs. The CDR3 coding sequence is TGTGCCAGCACACGAACCGGGGAGCGCGGGGAGACCCAGTACTTC. Amino acid sequence: CASTRTGERGETQYF.